This TCR beta chain emerged from a study of cytomegalovirus exposure and HLA in healthy donors. Study details: In a later analysis, it was reported that the approximately 120 validation repertoires had been produced on the same platform as the 700 or so repertoires belonging to the first cohort. General study points: A few CMV-associated chains were confirmed in vitro to be specific for CMV antigens.

To note about this clone: The antigen remains unidentified.

CDR1 is LNHDA and CDR2 is SQIVND in the germline V gene (reference sequence). Trimming removed 8 bases from V and 0 bases from J; junction bases left unmatched: 3. The CDR3 loop spans 14 amino acids. The protocol was immunoSEQ multiplex PCR, while the TCRdb copy is restricted to in-frame clones and leaves out a portion. The repertoire holds some 150,000 clones, with 70% to 90% as singletons. The origin of this receptor is a man between 18 and 35 years old in good health and CMV-seropositive. Source material: PBMCs. V gene TRBV19 combines with J gene TRBJ1-5; 8 nucleotides agree with TRBD1. CDR3 residues: CASGTGYSNQPQHF. In nucleotides, the CDR3 is TGTGCCAGTGGGACAGGCTATAGCAATCAGCCCCAGCATTTT.